These 21 T cell receptor beta chains originate from one sample sequenced in a study of T-cell reconstitution after alpha-beta-depleted transplantation in children. Construction of the TCRbeta library involved unique molecular identifiers. TCRdb independently ran MiXCR on the PCR reads; one entry per CDR3 protein. The table shows almost 500,000 distinct CDR3 sequences, with about 12% occurring only once. The sample was PBMCs from the stem cell graft donor, taken from the stem cell graft. All receptors derive from a human donor who donated a stem cell graft to a child with combined immunodeficiency.

In this sample, this clonotype turned up many times. The chain has TRBV29-1 and TRBJ2-7; D may be TRBD1 (6 bases). Trimming shortened V by 5 bases and J by 4 bases, and 15 bases separated the two germline ends. Germline CDR1 reads SQVTM; CDR2 reads ANQGSEA. This CDR3 comprises 13 residues. Written as DNA, the CDR3 is TGCAGCGTTCGCCCGGGACACATATACGAGCAGTACTTC. This translates into CSVRPGHIYEQYF.

This clonotype was counted many times. The rearrangement links TRBV9 to TRBJ1-4; D unclear. This CDR3 spans 15 amino acids. The V gene lost 4 bases and the J gene lost 5 bases, with 15 bases spanning the gap. In germline, CDR1 is SGDLS, CDR2 YYNGEE. This CDR3 reads CASSLRTDENEKLFF. The DNA for the CDR3 is TGTGCCAGCAGCCTTCGGACGGACGAAAATGAAAAACTGTTTTTT.

V gene TRBV29-1 combines with J gene TRBJ1-2; D not certain. Looked up from germline, CDR1 is SQVTM and CDR2 is ANQGSEA. V was clipped by 7 bases and J by 1 base, with 16 bases between them. CDR3 length: 14 residues. The CDR3 DNA sequence: TGCAGCGCTTGGACCCTTCGTAGTAACTATGGCTACACCTTC. Its protein is CSAWTLRSNYGYTF.

There are a few counts of this clonotype. V and J are TRBV12-3 or TRBV12-4 and TRBJ1-4; 8 bases are shared with TRBD1. The CDR3 sequence is 16 residues long. After removal of 3 bases from V and 3 bases from J, the junction contained 6 bases not matched to a gene. CDR3 residues: CASSFSVTGANEKLFF. The CDR3 DNA reads TGTGCCAGCAGTTTTTCGGTGACAGGGGCTAATGAAAAACTGTTTTTT.

This clonotype was counted a few times. V gene TRBV12-3 or TRBV12-4 combines with J gene TRBJ2-5, with 7 bases that match TRBD2. V shed 2 bases, J shed 1 base, and the junction held 13 bases outside the gene matches. The CDR3 is 18 amino acids. In nucleotides, the CDR3 is TGTGCCAGCAGTTTACGGCAGGGAGGGCCTTTTATCCAAGAGACCCAGTACTTC. Protein sequence: CASSLRQGGPFIQETQYF.

This clonotype was seen at least ten times. This rearrangement joins TRBV6-6 to TRBJ1-1; perhaps TRBD1 as D (5 bases). V lost 0 bases and J lost 11, with 10 bases in between. CDR1 and CDR2 (germline): MNHNY, SVGAGI (reference sequence). This CDR3 is 12 amino acids long. CDR3 sequence: CASSYSGAWAFF. The CDR3 bases are TGTGCCAGCAGTTACTCAGGGGCTTGGGCTTTCTTT.

The chain carries TRBV7-8 and TRBJ2-2; perhaps D is TRBD1 or TRBD2 (5 bases each). Germline V gives CDR1 SGHVS, CDR2 FQNEAQ. The CDR3 is made up of 17 amino acids. Between the trimmed V and J ends, which lost 0 bases and 4 bases, there was a span of 15 bases. The CDR3: CASSLAEGPSGTGELFF. CDR3 nucleotides: TGTGCCAGCAGCTTAGCCGAGGGACCGTCGGGCACCGGGGAGCTGTTTTTT.

This clonotype was seen many times. The chain couples TRBV12-3 or TRBV12-4 to TRBJ2-2; D is perhaps TRBD2 (5 bases). Trimming took 5 bases from V and 0 from J, leaving 10 bases between them. The CDR3 contains 15 residues. The CDR3 DNA reads TGTGCCAGCAGTCCCGACTATTCGAACACCGGGGAGCTGTTTTTT. Its translation: CASSPDYSNTGELFF.

In this sample, this clonotype turned up many times. The chain is built from TRBV25-1 and TRBJ1-2; D not resolved. V gave up 0 bases and J gave up 4 bases, with 3 bases separating them. Germline V gene sequence: CDR1 MGHDK, CDR2 SYGVNS. The CDR3 runs 12 residues. The CDR3 spells CASSEYIYGYTF. The CDR3 coding sequence is TGTGCCAGCAGTGAATATATCTATGGCTACACCTTC.

The chain employs TRBV7-2 and TRBJ2-1, with a tentative D call TRBD2 (5 bases). The CDR3 is 13 residues long. The V gene's germline CDR1 is SGHTA and CDR2 FQGNSA. The V end was cut by 5 bases, the J end by 8 bases, with 13 bases between. CDR3 DNA sequence: TGTGCCAGCAGCCGGGATCCCCCGTATGAGCAGTTCTTC. Translating gives CASSRDPPYEQFF.

This clonotype showed up many times. V and J are TRBV20-1 and TRBJ2-5; 13 nucleotides line up with TRBD2. This CDR3 region has 15 residues. V lost 6 bases and J lost 5; bases outside the gene matches: 9. Germline lookup yields CDR1 DFQATT and CDR2 SNEGSKA (reference sequence). The CDR3: CSAPKLAGGLETQYF. The CDR3 DNA follows: TGCAGTGCGCCTAAACTAGCGGGGGGGCTTGAGACCCAGTACTTC.

V usage is TRBV7-9 and J usage is TRBJ2-7; tentatively, D is TRBD1 (5 bases). Between the trimmed V and J ends, which lost 1 base and 1 base, there was a span of 14 bases. This CDR3 has 16 residues. CDR1 is SEHNR, CDR2 FQNEAQ, per germline (reference sequence). Here the CDR3 reads CASSLGSGISSYEQYF. CDR3 in DNA: TGTGCCAGCAGCTTAGGTTCAGGGATTAGTTCCTACGAGCAGTACTTC. Looking up the rest from reference TRBV7-9 and TRBJ2-7 gives the full variable domain: DTGVSQNPRHKITKRGQNVTFRCDPISEHNRLYWYRQTLGQGPEFLTYFQNEAQLEKSRLLSDRFSAERPKGSFSTLEIQRTEQGDSAMYLCASSLGSGISSYEQYFGPGTRLTVT.

This clonotype has more than one count but fewer than ten. The chain joins TRBV7-2 to TRBJ2-5; D ambiguous. The germline V and J ends were trimmed by 1 base and 13 bases, with 10 bases remaining between them. Germline CDR1 SGHTA, CDR2 FQGNSA. This CDR3 has 11 residues. The CDR3 is CASSLGGGRYF. The CDR3 DNA follows: TGTGCCAGCAGCTTAGGAGGTGGGCGGTACTTC. The variable domain in full, with the rest retrieved from reference TRBV7-2 and TRBJ2-5, is GAGVSQSPSNKVTEKGKDVELRCDPISGHTALYWYRQSLGQGLEFLIYFQGNSAPDKSGLPSDRFSAERTGGSVSTLTIQRTQQEDSAVYLCASSLGGGRYFGPGTRLLVL.

This clonotype was counted a few times. CDR3 in DNA: TGTGCCAGCAGCTTAGCGAAGGTTGCAGGGAGCTCCTACGAGCAGTACTTC. It translates to CASSLAKVAGSSYEQYF. The chain combines TRBV11-1 with TRBJ2-7; D tentatively fits TRBD1 or TRBD2 (5 bases each). V shed 0 bases and J shed 0 bases, with 15 bases lying between them. Germline-derived CDR1 and CDR2 are SGHAT and FQDESV (reference sequence). The CDR3 contains 17 residues.

This clonotype showed up many times. The chain employs TRBV29-1 and TRBJ2-1, with TRBD2 matching 9 bases. The CDR3 is 13 residues long. Germline V lookup: CDR1 SQVTM, CDR2 ANQGSEA. V lost 6 bases, J lost 9 bases, and 9 bases stayed unmatched. Written as DNA, the CDR3 is TGCAGCGTCACTTTAGCGGGAGATGGTGAGCAGTTCTTC. This sequence encodes CSVTLAGDGEQFF.

The chain combines TRBV29-1 with TRBJ2-3; TRBD2 matches 9 bases. Per germline, CDR1 SQVTM and CDR2 ANQGSEA. V shed 1 base and J 2 bases; nucleotides not matched to a gene: 4. This CDR3 comprises 15 residues. The CDR3 here is CSVEGGLATTDTQYF. The CDR3 nucleotides read TGCAGCGTTGAAGGTGGACTAGCGACCACAGATACGCAGTATTTT.

V and J are TRBV5-1 and TRBJ1-2; possible D gene TRBD1, 5 bases. CDR1 and CDR2 (germline): SGHRS, YFSETQ. V shed 4 bases and J shed 4 bases, with 8 bases lying between them. CDR3 length: 12 amino acids. The CDR3 nucleotides read TGCGCCAGCAGCGAGGGACTCTATGGCTACACCTTC. It encodes CASSEGLYGYTF.

This chain joins TRBV2 and TRBJ2-1; D is perhaps TRBD2 (5 bases). Trimming removed 3 bases from V and 13 bases from J, with 13 bases in between. Germline V gene sequence: CDR1 SNHLY, CDR2 FYNNEI. The CDR3 covers 12 residues. CDR3 region: CASSERALSQFF. The DNA for the CDR3 is TGTGCCAGCAGTGAGAGGGCTTTATCACAGTTCTTC.

This chain connects TRBV4-3 to TRBJ1-5, with D possibly being TRBD1 (5 bases). The germline CDR1 and CDR2 sequences are LGHNA and YSLEER. CDR3 size: 14 residues. V dropped 3 bases and J dropped 6 bases, with 12 bases sitting between them. Here the CDR3 DNA reads TGCGCCAGCAGCCATGGACGGGGGACTCAGCCCCAGCATTTT. It translates to CASSHGRGTQPQHF.

Only a few counts were recorded for this clonotype. The J gene is TRBJ1-1, the V gene TRBV12-3 or TRBV12-4; D might be TRBD1 (6 bases). The CDR3 runs to 15 residues. V was shortened by 3 bases and J by 4 bases, with 15 bases between the two germline ends. The CDR3 spells CASSFSPGGTTEAFF. CDR3 bases: TGTGCCAGCAGTTTCTCCCCCGGGGGCACCACTGAAGCTTTCTTT.

This clonotype has a count of ten or more. This rearrangement joins TRBV20-1 to TRBJ2-3; 8 nucleotides agree with TRBD1. The CDR3 totals 15 residues. The V and J ends lost 0 bases and 5 bases, in that order; junction bases with no gene match: 7. Germline V CDR1 and CDR2: DFQATT, SNEGSKA (reference sequence). The CDR3 region has the DNA TGCAGTGCTAGAGACGTGACAGGGGCTGGAGATACGCAGTATTTT. Its translation: CSARDVTGAGDTQYF.